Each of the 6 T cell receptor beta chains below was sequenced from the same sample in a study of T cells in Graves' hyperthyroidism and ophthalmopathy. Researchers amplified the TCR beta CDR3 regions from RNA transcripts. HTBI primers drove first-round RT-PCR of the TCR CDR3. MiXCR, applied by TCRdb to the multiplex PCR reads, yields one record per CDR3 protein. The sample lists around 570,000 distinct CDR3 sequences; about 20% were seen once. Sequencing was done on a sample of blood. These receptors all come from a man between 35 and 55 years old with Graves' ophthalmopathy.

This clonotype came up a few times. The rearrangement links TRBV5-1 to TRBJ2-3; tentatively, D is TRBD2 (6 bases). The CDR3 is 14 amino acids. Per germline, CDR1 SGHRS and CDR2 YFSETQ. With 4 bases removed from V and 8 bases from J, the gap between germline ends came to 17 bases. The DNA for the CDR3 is TGCGCCAGCAGCGCCGGGGGTGGTGGTGCTACGCAGTATTTT. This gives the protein CASSAGGGGATQYF.

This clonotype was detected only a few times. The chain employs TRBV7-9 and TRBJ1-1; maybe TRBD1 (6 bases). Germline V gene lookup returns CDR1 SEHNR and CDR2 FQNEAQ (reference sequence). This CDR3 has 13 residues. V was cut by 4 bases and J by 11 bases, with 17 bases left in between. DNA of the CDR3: TGTGCCAGCAGCTACTCCGGGGGCAGGGAGGCTTTCTTT. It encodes CASSYSGGREAFF. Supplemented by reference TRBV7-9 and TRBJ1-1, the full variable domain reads DTGVSQNPRHKITKRGQNVTFRCDPISEHNRLYWYRQTLGQGPEFLTYFQNEAQLEKSRLLSDRFSAERPKGSFSTLEIQRTEQGDSAMYLCASSYSGGREAFFGQGTRLTVV.

For the CDR3, the DNA is TGTGCCAGCAGCTTAGGGGCAGGGTTCTACGAGCAGTACTTC. Translating it yields CASSLGAGFYEQYF. The V call is TRBV7-6, the J call TRBJ2-7; D perhaps matches TRBD1 (5 bases). Trimming took off 1 base at V and 3 bases at J, with 10 bases between the two ends. Germline V lookup: CDR1 SGHVS, CDR2 FNYEAQ. The CDR3 covers 14 residues.

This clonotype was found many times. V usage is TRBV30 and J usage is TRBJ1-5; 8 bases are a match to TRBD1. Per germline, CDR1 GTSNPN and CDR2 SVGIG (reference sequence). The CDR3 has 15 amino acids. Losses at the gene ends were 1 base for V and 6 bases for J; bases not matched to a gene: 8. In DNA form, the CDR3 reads TGTGCCTGGAGTGGCGGACAGGGTAGGAGTCAGCCCCAGCATTTT. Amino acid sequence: CAWSGGQGRSQPQHF.

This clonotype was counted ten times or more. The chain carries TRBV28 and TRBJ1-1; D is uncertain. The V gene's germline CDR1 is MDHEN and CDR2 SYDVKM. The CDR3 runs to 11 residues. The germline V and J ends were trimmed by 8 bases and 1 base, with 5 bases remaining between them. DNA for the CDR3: TGTGCCAGCGCAGGGAACACTGAAGCTTTCTTT. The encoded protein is CASAGNTEAFF.

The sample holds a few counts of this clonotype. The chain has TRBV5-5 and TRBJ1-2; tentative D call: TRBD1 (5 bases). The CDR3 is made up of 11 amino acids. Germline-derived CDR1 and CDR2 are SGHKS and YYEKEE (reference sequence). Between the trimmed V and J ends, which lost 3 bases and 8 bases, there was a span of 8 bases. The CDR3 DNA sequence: TGTGCCAGCAGCTGGGGGGTCGGCTACACCTTC. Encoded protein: CASSWGVGYTF.